There are a few counts of the clone carrying this T cell receptor (beta chain). No antigen is known for it. Molecules of cDNA were individually given unique molecular identifiers that were attached to them. Via MiXCR, TCRdb re-called the 5' RACE reads, giving one row per CDR3 protein. The table records around 93,000 distinct CDR3 sequences, approximately 12% of them present only once. These data belong to a study of early T cells in non-severe SARS-CoV-2 infection. Overall study: Chains were not paired, and sequencing was done on bulk RNA from unsorted whole blood.

General study points: Private and CD4 specificities were missed by VDJdb matching, which favored anti-spike CD8 responses.

Per the germline V gene, CDR1 is SGHTA and CDR2 is FQGNSA. Germline trimming cut 1 base from V and 6 bases from J; bases unmatched to any gene: 5. The CDR3 contains 16 residues. The chain employs TRBV7-2 and TRBJ2-3, with 12 positions matching TRBD2. The receptor was isolated from an adult who was a healthcare worker with PCR-confirmed SARS-CoV-2 infection or an uninfected control (not recorded which). Sequences were derived from whole blood, sampled at baseline. Here the CDR3 reads CASSLEPSGGADTQYF. In DNA form, the CDR3 reads TGTGCCAGCAGCTTAGAACCTAGCGGGGGGGCGGATACGCAGTATTTT. Variable domain in full (rest from reference TRBV7-2 and TRBJ2-3): GAGVSQSPSNKVTEKGKDVELRCDPISGHTALYWYRQSLGQGLEFLIYFQGNSAPDKSGLPSDRFSAERTGGSVSTLTIQRTQQEDSAVYLCASSLEPSGGADTQYFGPGTRLTVL.